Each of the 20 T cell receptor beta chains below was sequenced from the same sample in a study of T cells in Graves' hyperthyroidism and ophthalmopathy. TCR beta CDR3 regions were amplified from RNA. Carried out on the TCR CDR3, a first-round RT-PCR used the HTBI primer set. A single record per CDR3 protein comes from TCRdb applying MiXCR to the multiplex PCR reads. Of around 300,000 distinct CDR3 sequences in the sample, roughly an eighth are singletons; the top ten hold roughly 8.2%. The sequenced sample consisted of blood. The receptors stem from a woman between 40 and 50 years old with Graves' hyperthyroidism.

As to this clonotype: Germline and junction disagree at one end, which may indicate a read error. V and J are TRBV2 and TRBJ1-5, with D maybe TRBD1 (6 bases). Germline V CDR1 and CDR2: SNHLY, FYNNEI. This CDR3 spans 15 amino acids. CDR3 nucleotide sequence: TGTGCCAGCAGTGATAGGGGGGGCGGTAATCAGCCCCGGCATTTT. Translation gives CASSDRGGGNQPRHF. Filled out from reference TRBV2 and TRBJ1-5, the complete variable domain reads EPEVTQTPSHQVTQMGQEVILRCVPISNHLYFYWYRQILGQKVEFLVSFYNNEISEKSEIFDDQFSVERPDGSNFTLKIRSTKLEDSAMYFCASSDRGGGNQPRHFGDGTRLSIL.

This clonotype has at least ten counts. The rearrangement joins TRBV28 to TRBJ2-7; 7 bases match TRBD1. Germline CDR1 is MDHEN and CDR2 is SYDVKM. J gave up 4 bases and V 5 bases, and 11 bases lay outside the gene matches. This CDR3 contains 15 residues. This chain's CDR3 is CASSLPQQGRYEQYF. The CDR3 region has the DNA TGTGCCAGCAGTCTCCCCCAACAGGGGCGATACGAGCAGTACTTC.

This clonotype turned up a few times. The CDR3 loop reads CATRHSKGRGEQFF. The DNA for the CDR3 is TGTGCCACCCGCCACTCCAAGGGTCGGGGTGAGCAGTTCTTC. V gene TRBV15 combines with J gene TRBJ2-1; a possible D gene is TRBD2 (5 bases). The CDR3 sequence is 14 residues long. V lost 8 bases and J 9 bases, leaving 20 bases between the germline ends. Per the germline V gene, CDR1 is LNHNV and CDR2 is YYDKDF (reference sequence).

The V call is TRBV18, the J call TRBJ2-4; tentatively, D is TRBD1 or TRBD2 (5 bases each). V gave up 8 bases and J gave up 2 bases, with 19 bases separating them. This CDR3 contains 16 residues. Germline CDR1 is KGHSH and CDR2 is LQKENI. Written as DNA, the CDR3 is TGTGCCAGCCCCCCCCCTCTCGGGGCGTCCAAAAACATTCAGTACTTC. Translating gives CASPPPLGASKNIQYF.

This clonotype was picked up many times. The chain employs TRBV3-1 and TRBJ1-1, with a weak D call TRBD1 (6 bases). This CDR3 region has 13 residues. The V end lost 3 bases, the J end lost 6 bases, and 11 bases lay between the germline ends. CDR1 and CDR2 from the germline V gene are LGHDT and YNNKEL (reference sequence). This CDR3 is CASSQGGGAEAFF. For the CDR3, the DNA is TGTGCCAGCAGCCAGGGAGGGGGGGCTGAAGCTTTCTTT.

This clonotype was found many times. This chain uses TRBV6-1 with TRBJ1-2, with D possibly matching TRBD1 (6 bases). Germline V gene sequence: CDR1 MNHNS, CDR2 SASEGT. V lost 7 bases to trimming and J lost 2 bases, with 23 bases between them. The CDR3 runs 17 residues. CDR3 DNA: TGTGCCAGCACCTCTCGAGGGGACCTGACAGGAAACTATGGCTACACCTTC. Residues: CASTSRGDLTGNYGYTF.

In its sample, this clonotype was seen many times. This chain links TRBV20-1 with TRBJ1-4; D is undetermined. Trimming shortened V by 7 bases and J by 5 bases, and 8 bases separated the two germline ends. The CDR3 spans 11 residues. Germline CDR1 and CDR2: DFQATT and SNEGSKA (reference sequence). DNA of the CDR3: TGCAGTGTTGGCGGAAATGAAAAACTGTTTTTT. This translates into CSVGGNEKLFF.

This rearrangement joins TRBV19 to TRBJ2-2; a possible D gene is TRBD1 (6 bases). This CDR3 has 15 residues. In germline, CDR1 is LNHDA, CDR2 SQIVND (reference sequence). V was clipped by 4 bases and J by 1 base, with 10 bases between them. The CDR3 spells CASSRQVMNTGELFF. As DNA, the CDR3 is TGTGCCAGTAGTAGACAGGTCATGAACACCGGGGAGCTGTTTTTT.

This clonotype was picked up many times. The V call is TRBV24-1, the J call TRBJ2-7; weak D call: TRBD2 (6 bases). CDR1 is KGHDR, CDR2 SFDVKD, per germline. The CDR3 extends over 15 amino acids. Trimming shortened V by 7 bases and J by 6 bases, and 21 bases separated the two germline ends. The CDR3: CATRSSGGSGGEQYF. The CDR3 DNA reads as TGTGCCACCAGATCGTCCGGGGGATCGGGCGGCGAGCAGTACTTC.

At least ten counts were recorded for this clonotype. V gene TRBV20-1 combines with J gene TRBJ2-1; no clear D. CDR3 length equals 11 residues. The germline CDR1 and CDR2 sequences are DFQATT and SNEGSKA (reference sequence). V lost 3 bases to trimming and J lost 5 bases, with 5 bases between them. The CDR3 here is CSASIHNEQFF. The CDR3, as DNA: TGCAGTGCTAGCATACACAATGAGCAGTTCTTC.

DNA of the CDR3: TGTGCCAGCAGTCCTCGTGCTAGCGGGATACAAGAGACCCAGTACTTC. Amino acid sequence: CASSPRASGIQETQYF. This chain links TRBV6-1 with TRBJ2-5; TRBD2 matches at 9 bases. The germline gives CDR1 MNHNS, CDR2 SASEGT. The CDR3 is made up of 16 amino acids. With V trimmed by 5 bases and J by 2 bases, 9 bases remained unmatched.

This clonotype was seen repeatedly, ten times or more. CDR3: CASSLLTGGDGYTF. CDR3 nucleotide sequence: TGTGCCAGCAGTTTACTGACAGGAGGGGATGGCTACACCTTC. The chain combines TRBV6-1 with TRBJ1-2; TRBD1 might be the D (6 bases). V was clipped by 5 bases and J by 6 bases, with 16 bases between them. Per germline, CDR1 MNHNS and CDR2 SASEGT. CDR3 length equals 14 residues.

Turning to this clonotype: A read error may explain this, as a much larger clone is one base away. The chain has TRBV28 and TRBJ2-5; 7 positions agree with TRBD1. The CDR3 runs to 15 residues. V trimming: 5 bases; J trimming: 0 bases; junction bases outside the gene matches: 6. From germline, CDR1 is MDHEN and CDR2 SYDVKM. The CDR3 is CASSASTGNQETQYF. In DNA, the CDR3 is TGTGCCAGCAGTGCCTCGACAGGGAACCAAGAGACCCAGTACTTC. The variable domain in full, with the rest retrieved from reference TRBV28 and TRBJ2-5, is DVKVTQSSRYLVKRTGEKVFLECVQDMDHENMFWYRQDPGLGLRLIYFSYDVKMKEKGDIPEGYSVSREKKERFSLILESASTNQTSMYLCASSASTGNQETQYFGPGTRLLVL.

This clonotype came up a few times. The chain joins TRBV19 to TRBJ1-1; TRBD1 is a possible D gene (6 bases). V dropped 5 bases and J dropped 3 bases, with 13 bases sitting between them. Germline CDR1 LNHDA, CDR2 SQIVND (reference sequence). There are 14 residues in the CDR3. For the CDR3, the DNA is TGTGCCAGTAGTGCCAGGGGAACCTACACTGAAGCTTTCTTT. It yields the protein CASSARGTYTEAFF.

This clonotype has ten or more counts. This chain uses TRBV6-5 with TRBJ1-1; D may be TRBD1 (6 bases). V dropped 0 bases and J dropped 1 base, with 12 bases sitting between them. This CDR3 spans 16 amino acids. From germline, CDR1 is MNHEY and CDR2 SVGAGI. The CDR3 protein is CASSYSKGGSNTEAFF. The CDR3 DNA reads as TGTGCCAGCAGTTACTCGAAGGGGGGGTCGAACACTGAAGCTTTCTTT.

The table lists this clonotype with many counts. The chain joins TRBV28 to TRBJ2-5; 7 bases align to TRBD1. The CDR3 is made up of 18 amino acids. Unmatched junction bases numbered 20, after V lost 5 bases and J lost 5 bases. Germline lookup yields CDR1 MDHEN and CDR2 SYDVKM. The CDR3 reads CASSVYYQGQYFQETQYF. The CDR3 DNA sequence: TGTGCCAGCAGTGTTTACTATCAGGGACAGTACTTTCAGGAGACCCAGTACTTC. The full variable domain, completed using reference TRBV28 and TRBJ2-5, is DVKVTQSSRYLVKRTGEKVFLECVQDMDHENMFWYRQDPGLGLRLIYFSYDVKMKEKGDIPEGYSVSREKKERFSLILESASTNQTSMYLCASSVYYQGQYFQETQYFGPGTRLLVL.

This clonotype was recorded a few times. CDR3 residues: CAIRREARDTQYF. The CDR3 DNA reads TGTGCCATCAGGAGAGAGGCCAGAGATACGCAGTATTTT. This chain links TRBV10-3 with TRBJ2-3, with D unclear. Germline V gene sequence: CDR1 ENHRY, CDR2 SYGVKD. V lost 6 bases, J lost 5 bases, and 12 bases lay in between. The CDR3 length is 13 residues.

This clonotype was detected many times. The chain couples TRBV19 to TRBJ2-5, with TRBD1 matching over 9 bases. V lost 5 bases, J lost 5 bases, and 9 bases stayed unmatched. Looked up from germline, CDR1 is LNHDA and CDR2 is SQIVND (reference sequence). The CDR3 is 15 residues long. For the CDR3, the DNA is TGTGCCAGTAGTGCCCGGGACAGGGATGATGAGACCCAGTACTTC. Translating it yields CASSARDRDDETQYF.

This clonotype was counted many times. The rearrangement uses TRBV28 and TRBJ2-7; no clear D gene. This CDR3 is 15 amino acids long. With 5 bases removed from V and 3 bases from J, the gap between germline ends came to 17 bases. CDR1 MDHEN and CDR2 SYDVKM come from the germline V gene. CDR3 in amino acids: CASSPLGPSDYEQYF. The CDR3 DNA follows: TGTGCCAGCAGTCCCCTGGGCCCCTCGGACTACGAGCAGTACTTC.

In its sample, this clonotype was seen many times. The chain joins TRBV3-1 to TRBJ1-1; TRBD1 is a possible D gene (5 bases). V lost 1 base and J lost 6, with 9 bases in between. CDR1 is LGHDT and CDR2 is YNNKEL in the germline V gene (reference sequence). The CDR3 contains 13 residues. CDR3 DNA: TGTGCCAGCAGCCAAGGTTGGGGGGCTGAAGCTTTCTTT. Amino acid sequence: CASSQGWGAEAFF.